This TCR beta chain originates from a study of T cells in Graves' hyperthyroidism and ophthalmopathy. Study background: Peripheral blood was obtained at initial diagnosis, preceding any treatment.

Exclusion of patients followed from uncontrolled infection, other autoimmune disease, pregnancy or lactation. Diagnoses were made from clinical symptoms, serum measures (thyroxine and TRAb), thyroid ultrasound and orbital computed tomography. The CDR3 regions of TCR beta were amplified from RNA transcripts. Initially, a first-round RT-PCR of the TCR CDR3 employed the HTBI primer set. TCRdb reprocessed the multiplex PCR reads with MiXCR, giving one entry per CDR3 protein. The sample gives roughly 500,000 distinct CDR3 sequences, 16% of which show up once; less than 30% is in the top ten. Germline values: CDR1 SNHLY, CDR2 FYNNEI. CDR3 length: 14 residues. V lost 3 bases and J lost 5, with 13 bases in between. This clonotype was detected once. One base away lies a much larger clone, so this may be a sequencing read error.

This receptor was obtained from a woman in her thirties with Graves' ophthalmopathy. The genes are TRBV2 and TRBJ2-5; D is uncertain. The source material was blood. CDR3 sequence reads: CASSDSSLGETQYF. The CDR3 nucleotides read TGTGCCAGCAGTGACAGTAGCCTAGGGGAGACCCAGTACTTC.